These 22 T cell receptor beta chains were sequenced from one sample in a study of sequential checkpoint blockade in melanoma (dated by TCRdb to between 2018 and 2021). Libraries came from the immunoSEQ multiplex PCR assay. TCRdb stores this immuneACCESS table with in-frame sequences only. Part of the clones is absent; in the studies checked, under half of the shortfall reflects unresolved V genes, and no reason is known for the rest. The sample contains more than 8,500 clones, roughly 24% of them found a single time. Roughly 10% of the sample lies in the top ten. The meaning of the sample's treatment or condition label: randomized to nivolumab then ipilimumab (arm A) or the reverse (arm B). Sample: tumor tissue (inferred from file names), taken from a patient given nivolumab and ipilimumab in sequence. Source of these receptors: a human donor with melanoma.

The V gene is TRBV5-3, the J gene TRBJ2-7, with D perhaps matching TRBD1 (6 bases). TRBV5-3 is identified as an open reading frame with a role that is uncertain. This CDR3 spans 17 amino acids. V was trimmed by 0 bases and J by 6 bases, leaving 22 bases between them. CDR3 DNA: TGTGCCAGAAGCTTGGTAACAGGGCAGGGGATCTTCTCCGAGCAGTACTTC. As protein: CARSLVTGQGIFSEQYF.

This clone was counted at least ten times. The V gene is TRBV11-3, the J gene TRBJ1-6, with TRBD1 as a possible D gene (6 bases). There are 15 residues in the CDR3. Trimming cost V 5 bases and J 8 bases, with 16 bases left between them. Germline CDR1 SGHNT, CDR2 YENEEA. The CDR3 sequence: CASSRQANGDSPLHF. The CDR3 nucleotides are TGTGCCAGCAGCCGACAGGCCAACGGGGATTCACCCCTCCACTTT.

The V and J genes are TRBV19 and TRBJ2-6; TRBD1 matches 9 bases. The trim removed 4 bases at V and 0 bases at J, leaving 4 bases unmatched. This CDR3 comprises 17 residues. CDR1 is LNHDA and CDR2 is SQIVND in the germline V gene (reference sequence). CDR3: CASSKRQGGSGANVLTF. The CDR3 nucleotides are TGTGCCAGTAGTAAAAGACAGGGGGGCTCTGGGGCCAACGTCCTGACTTTC.

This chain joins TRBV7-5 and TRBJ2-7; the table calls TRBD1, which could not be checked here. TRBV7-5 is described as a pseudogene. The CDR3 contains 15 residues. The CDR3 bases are TGTGCCAGCAGCTTTCTACAGGCAGGGTCCTACGAGCAGTACTTC. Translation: CASSFLQAGSYEQYF.

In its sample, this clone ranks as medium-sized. The DNA of the CDR3 is TGTGCCAGCAGCGTAGACTCAGGGTACAACTATGGCTACACCTTC. Encoded protein: CASSVDSGYNYGYTF. The V and J genes are TRBV9 and TRBJ1-2; D may be TRBD1 (5 bases). Deletions cut 0 bases from V and 2 bases from J, with 11 bases between. The CDR3 runs 15 residues. The germline V gene has CDR1 SGDLS and CDR2 YYNGEE.

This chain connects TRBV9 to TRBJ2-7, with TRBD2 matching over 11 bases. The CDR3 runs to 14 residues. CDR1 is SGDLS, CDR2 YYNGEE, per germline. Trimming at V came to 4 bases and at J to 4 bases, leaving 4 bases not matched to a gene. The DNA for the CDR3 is TGTGCCAGCAGCTCCGGGACTAGCGGTTACGAGCAGTACTTC. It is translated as CASSSGTSGYEQYF. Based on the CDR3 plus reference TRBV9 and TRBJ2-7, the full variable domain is DSGVTQTPKHLITATGQRVTLRCSPRSGDLSVYWYQQSLDQGLQFLIQYYNGEERAKGNILERFSAQQFPDLHSELNLSSLELGDSALYFCASSSGTSGYEQYFGPGTRLTVT.

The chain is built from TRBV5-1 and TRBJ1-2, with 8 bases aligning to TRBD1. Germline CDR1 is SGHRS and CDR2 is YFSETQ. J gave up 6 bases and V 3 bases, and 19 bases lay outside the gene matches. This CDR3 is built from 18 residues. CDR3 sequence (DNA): TGCGCCAGCAGCTACCTCCCTCCCGGACAGGGAGAAGCTGATGGCTACACCTTC. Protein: CASSYLPPGQGEADGYTF.

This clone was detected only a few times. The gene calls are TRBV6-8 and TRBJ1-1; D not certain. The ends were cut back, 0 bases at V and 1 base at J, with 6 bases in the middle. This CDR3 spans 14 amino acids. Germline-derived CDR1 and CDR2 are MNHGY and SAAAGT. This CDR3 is CASSYSNRNTEAFF. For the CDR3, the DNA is TGTGCCAGCAGTTACTCGAACAGGAACACTGAAGCTTTCTTT.

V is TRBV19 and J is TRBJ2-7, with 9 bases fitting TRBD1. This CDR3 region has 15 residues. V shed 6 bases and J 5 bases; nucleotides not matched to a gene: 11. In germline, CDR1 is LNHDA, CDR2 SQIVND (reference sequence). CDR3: CASRPETGGRHEQYF. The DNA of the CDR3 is TGTGCCAGTAGGCCAGAGACAGGGGGTCGCCACGAGCAGTACTTC.

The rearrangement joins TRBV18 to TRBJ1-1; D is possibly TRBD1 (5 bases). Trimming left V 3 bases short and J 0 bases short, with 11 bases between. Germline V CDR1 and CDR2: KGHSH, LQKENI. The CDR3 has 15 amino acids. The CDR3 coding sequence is TGTGCCAGCTCACCCCGGGGCTTAGTGAACACTGAAGCTTTCTTT. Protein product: CASSPRGLVNTEAFF.

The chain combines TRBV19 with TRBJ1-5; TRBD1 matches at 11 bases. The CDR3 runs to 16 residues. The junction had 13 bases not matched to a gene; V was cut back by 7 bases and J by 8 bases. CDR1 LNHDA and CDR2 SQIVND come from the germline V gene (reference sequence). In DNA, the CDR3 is TGTGCCAGTATTCCATCCCCGGGACAGGGGGGAAAGCCCCAGCATTTT. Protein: CASIPSPGQGGKPQHF.

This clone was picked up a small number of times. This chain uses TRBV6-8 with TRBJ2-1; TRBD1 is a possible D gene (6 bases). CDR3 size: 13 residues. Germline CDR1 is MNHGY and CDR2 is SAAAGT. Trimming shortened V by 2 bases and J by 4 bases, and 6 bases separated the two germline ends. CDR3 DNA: TGTGCCAGCAGTTACAGGGGGTACAATGAGCAGTTCTTC. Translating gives CASSYRGYNEQFF.

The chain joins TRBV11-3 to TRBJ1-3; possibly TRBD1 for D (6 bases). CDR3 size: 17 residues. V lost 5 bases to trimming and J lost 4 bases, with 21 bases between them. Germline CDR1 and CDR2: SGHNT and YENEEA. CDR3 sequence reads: CASSQAPAAGEGNTIYF. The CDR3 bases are TGTGCCAGCAGCCAAGCCCCCGCCGCAGGGGAAGGAAACACCATATATTTT.

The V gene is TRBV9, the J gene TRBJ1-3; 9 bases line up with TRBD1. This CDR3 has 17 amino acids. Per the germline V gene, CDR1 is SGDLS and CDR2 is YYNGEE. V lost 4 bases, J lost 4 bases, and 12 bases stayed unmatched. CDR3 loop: CASSSAGPTGGGNTIYF. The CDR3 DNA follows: TGTGCCAGCAGCTCTGCGGGCCCAACAGGGGGCGGAAACACCATATATTTT.

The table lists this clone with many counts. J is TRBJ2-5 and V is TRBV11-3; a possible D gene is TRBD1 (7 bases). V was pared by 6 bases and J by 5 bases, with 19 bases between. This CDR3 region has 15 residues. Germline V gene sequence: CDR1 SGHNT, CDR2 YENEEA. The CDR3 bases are TGTGCCAGCAGTCAGGGGGGTGTCAGGGACGAGACCCAGTACTTC. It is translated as CASSQGGVRDETQYF.

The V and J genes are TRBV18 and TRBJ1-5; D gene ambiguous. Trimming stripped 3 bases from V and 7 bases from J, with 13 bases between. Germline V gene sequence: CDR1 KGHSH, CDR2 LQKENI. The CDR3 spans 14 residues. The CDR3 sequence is CASSPDLTVQPQHF. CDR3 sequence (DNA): TGTGCCAGCTCACCGGATTTGACGGTCCAGCCCCAGCATTTT.

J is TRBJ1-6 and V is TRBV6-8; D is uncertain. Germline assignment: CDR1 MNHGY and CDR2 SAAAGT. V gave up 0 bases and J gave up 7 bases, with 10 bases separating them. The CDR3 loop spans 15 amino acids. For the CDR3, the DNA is TGTGCCAGCAGTTACTCAGGGCCTTGGAATTCACCCCTCCACTTT. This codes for CASSYSGPWNSPLHF.

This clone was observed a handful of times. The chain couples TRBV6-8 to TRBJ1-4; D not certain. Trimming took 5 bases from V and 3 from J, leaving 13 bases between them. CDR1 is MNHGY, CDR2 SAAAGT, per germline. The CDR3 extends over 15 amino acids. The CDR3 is CASSPRAGSNEKLFF. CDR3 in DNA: TGTGCCAGCAGTCCACGAGCCGGCTCTAATGAAAAACTGTTTTTT.

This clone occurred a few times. CDR3 amino acids: CASSYGYEQFF. CDR3 in DNA: TGTGCCAGCAGCTACGGGTATGAGCAGTTCTTC. The chain is built from TRBV6-7 and TRBJ2-1; D gene uncertain. TRBV6-7 carries the ORF label, with uncertain function. The V end lost 6 bases, the J end lost 8 bases, and 8 bases lay between the germline ends. This CDR3 spans 11 amino acids.

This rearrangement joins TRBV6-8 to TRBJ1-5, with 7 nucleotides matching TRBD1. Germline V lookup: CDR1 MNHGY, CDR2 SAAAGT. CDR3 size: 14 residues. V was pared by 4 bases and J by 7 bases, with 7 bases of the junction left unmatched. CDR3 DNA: TGTGCCAGCAGTTCGACAGGGACGGGGCAGCCCCAGCATTTT. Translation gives CASSSTGTGQPQHF.

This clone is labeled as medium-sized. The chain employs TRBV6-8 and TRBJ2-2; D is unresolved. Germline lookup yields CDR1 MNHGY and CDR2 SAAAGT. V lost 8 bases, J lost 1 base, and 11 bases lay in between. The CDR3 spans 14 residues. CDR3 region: CASVEQENTGELFF. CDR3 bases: TGTGCCAGCGTCGAGCAGGAGAACACCGGGGAGCTGTTTTTT.

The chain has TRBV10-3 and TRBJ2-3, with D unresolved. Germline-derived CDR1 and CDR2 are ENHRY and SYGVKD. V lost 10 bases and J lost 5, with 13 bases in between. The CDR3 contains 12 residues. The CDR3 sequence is CASGSVKDTQYF. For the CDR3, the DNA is TGTGCCAGCGGATCAGTGAAAGATACGCAGTATTTT.